The 32 T cell receptor beta chains below come from one sample, sequenced in a study of shared clonotypes between healthy human individuals. The method was immunoSEQ multiplex PCR; TCRdb's version includes in-frame clones alone and lacks a portion of them. The sample has some 200,000 clones; 65% to 70% are singletons. Sequenced: memory CD4+ T cells sorted from blood. The subset denotes: CD45RA-negative fraction. The receptor set was obtained from a man younger than 40 in good health.

This clone was seen more than once but under ten times. The chain joins TRBV19 to TRBJ1-4; 9 nucleotides match TRBD1. The CDR3 spans 16 residues. V shed 3 bases, J shed 11 bases, and the junction held 13 bases outside the gene matches. Germline CDR1 is LNHDA and CDR2 is SQIVND (reference sequence). The CDR3 DNA is TGTGCCAGTAGTATTCCGGCTACAGGGGGCCTTCAGAAACTGTTTTTT. Amino acid sequence: CASSIPATGGLQKLFF.

The genes are TRBV5-8 and TRBJ1-3; D call uncertain. The CDR3 is 14 residues long. CDR1 is SGHTS and CDR2 is YDEGEE in the germline V gene. Between the trimmed V and J ends, which lost 0 bases and 2 bases, there was a span of 6 bases. In nucleotides, the CDR3 is TGTGCCAGCAGCTTGGGAGGCACTGGAAACACCATATATTTT. Translated: CASSLGGTGNTIYF.

This chain joins TRBV5-1 and TRBJ2-1; TRBD1 or TRBD2 may be the D gene (6 bases each). The CDR3 sequence is 15 residues long. CDR1 is SGHRS, CDR2 YFSETQ, per germline. V lost 5 bases and J 6 bases, leaving 18 bases between the germline ends. The CDR3 DNA reads as TGCGCCAGCAGTAGAGGGGGGAGTGAGGGCAATGAGCAGTTCTTC. Protein product: CASSRGGSEGNEQFF.

This sequence joins TRBV7-9 and TRBJ1-1; D remains ambiguous. CDR1 is SEHNR, CDR2 FQNEAQ, per germline (reference sequence). Trimming left V 5 bases short and J 6 bases short, with 13 bases between. The CDR3 is 13 residues long. The CDR3 DNA reads TGTGCCAGCAGCCTCCCGGTATCTTCTGAAGCTTTCTTT. This gives the protein CASSLPVSSEAFF.

This clone was seen more than once but under ten times. V is TRBV7-8 and J is TRBJ2-7; TRBD2 is a possible D gene (6 bases). Trimming cost V 10 bases and J 1 base, with 23 bases left between them. The CDR3 loop spans 16 amino acids. CDR1 is SGHVS, CDR2 FQNEAQ, per germline. The CDR3 DNA is TGTGCCACCAGAATATCGGGAGCCTTAGGATCCTACGAGCAGTACTTC. Translated, it gives CATRISGALGSYEQYF.

The genes are TRBV4-2 and TRBJ1-4, with D possibly matching TRBD1 (6 bases). The ends were cut back, 0 bases at V and 7 bases at J, with 15 bases in the middle. The CDR3 extends over 16 amino acids. Germline V lookup: CDR1 LGHNA, CDR2 YNFKEQ. In DNA, the CDR3 is TGTGCCAGCAGCCAAGAGAATGGGGGGCGCGGTGAAAAACTGTTTTTT. It codes for CASSQENGGRGEKLFF.

J is TRBJ2-7 and V is TRBV11-2; 10 nucleotides agree with TRBD2. Germline loops: CDR1 SGHAT, CDR2 FQNNGV. The CDR3 length is 17 residues. J was trimmed by 1 base and V by 1 base; bases with no gene match: 7. The CDR3 region has the DNA TGTGCCAGCAGCTTAGGGGGTACTAGCGGGACTTCCTACGAGCAGTACTTC. Translating gives CASSLGGTSGTSYEQYF. Together with reference TRBV11-2 and TRBJ2-7, the CDR3 gives the full variable domain: EAGVAQSPRYKIIEKRQSVAFWCNPISGHATLYWYQQILGQGPKLLIQFQNNGVVDDSQLPKDRFSAERLKGVDSTLKIQPAKLEDSAVYLCASSLGGTSGTSYEQYFGPGTRLTVT.

The rearrangement links TRBV5-1 to TRBJ1-5; D remains unclear. The length of the CDR3 is 15 residues. Germline CDR1 is SGHRS and CDR2 is YFSETQ. V shed 1 base and J shed 3 bases, with 11 bases lying between them. CDR3 loop: CASSLFSRTNQPQHF. The DNA of the CDR3 is TGCGCCAGCAGCTTGTTTTCCAGGACCAATCAGCCCCAGCATTTT.

This clone was picked up a small number of times. The CDR3 reads CASSEQGATHEQYF. CDR3 bases: TGTGCCAGCAGTGAACAGGGGGCAACCCACGAGCAGTACTTC. The chain uses TRBV2 and TRBJ2-7; TRBD1 aligns across 8 bases. There are 14 residues in the CDR3. Per germline, CDR1 SNHLY and CDR2 FYNNEI. The J segment lost 5 bases and the V segment lost 2 bases, leaving 5 bases of the junction unmatched.

This clone was counted only a few times. Given a much more abundant clone one base away, this may be a read error. This CDR3 is also generated by other DNA sequences in the sample. This chain connects TRBV9 to TRBJ2-1, with D unresolved. The CDR3 has 12 amino acids. Germline CDR1 and CDR2: SGDLS and YYNGEE. Here the CDR3 DNA reads TGTGCCAGCAGCGTAGGGTACAATGAACAGTTCTTC. This sequence encodes CASSVGYNEQFF.

The V gene is TRBV11-3, the J gene TRBJ2-3; D is ambiguous. This CDR3 spans 13 amino acids. V was pared by 2 bases and J by 4 bases, with 7 bases between. Germline V gene data show CDR1 as SGHNT and CDR2 as YENEEA. CDR3 protein: CASSLIAADTQYF. For the CDR3, the DNA is TGTGCCAGCAGCTTAATAGCCGCAGATACGCAGTATTTT.

This chain links TRBV11-2 with TRBJ2-1, with 14 nucleotides matching TRBD2. Per germline, CDR1 SGHAT and CDR2 FQNNGV. CDR3 size: 14 residues. V was pared by 5 bases and J by 15 bases, with 9 bases of the junction left unmatched. CDR3 bases: TGTGCCAGCAGCGGGACTAGCGGGAGTTGGATCCCGTTCTTC. Translation: CASSGTSGSWIPFF.

The V and J genes are TRBV5-4 and TRBJ2-7; 7 bases fit TRBD1. The CDR3 totals 15 residues. Trimming took 4 bases from V and 2 from J; bases not matched to a gene: 9. Germline loops: CDR1 SGHNT, CDR2 YYREEE (reference sequence). The CDR3 DNA follows: TGTGCCAGCAGCCAAGGACAGGTTAGCGCCTACGAGCAGTACTTC. It encodes CASSQGQVSAYEQYF.

This clone was seen more than once but under ten times. The chain has TRBV15 and TRBJ1-2; D is perhaps TRBD1 (6 bases). This CDR3 has 13 amino acids. Germline V gene sequence: CDR1 LNHNV, CDR2 YYDKDF (reference sequence). V lost 6 bases, J lost 6 bases, and 14 bases lay in between. In DNA form, the CDR3 reads TGTGCCACCAGTGGGGGCAATTTGGATGGCTACACCTTC. Encoded protein: CATSGGNLDGYTF.

The chain has TRBV12-5 and TRBJ2-1; 11 bases line up with TRBD2. Trimming took 0 bases from V and 4 from J; bases not matched to a gene: 2. The germline V gene encodes CDR1 LGHNT and CDR2 FRNRAP. CDR3 length: 16 residues. Here the CDR3 reads CASGLVVAGGYNEQFF. The CDR3 coding sequence is TGTGCTAGTGGTTTGGTGGTAGCGGGAGGGTACAATGAGCAGTTCTTC. The entire variable domain, with the rest obtained from reference TRBV12-5 and TRBJ2-1, is as follows: DARVTQTPRHKVTEMGQEVTMRCQPILGHNTVFWYRQTMMQGLELLAYFRNRAPLDDSGMPKDRFSAEMPDATLATLKIQPSEPRDSAVYFCASGLVVAGGYNEQFFGPGTRLTVL.

This chain uses TRBV27 with TRBJ2-1; 8 bases agree with TRBD2. V gave up 3 bases and J gave up 4 bases; unmatched junction bases: 8. Germline CDR1 and CDR2: MNHEY and SMNVEV (reference sequence). The CDR3 extends over 16 amino acids. CDR3 loop: CASSFRGLDLYNEQFF. Here the CDR3 DNA reads TGTGCCAGCAGTTTTAGGGGACTAGACCTTTACAATGAGCAGTTCTTC.

The chain is built from TRBV10-3 and TRBJ1-1, with D unclear. Per the germline V gene, CDR1 is ENHRY and CDR2 is SYGVKD. V shed 6 bases and J shed 3 bases, with 8 bases lying between them. The CDR3 extends over 12 amino acids. CDR3 protein: CAIRHTDTEAFF. DNA for the CDR3: TGTGCCATCAGACACACAGACACTGAAGCTTTCTTT.

This clone has ten or more counts. The chain links TRBV5-5 to TRBJ2-5; the match to TRBD1 covers 8 bases. This CDR3 is built from 15 residues. CDR1 SGHKS and CDR2 YYEKEE come from the germline V gene (reference sequence). The V and J ends lost 2 bases and 8 bases, in that order; junction bases with no gene match: 11. This CDR3 reads CASSLIFGQGITQYF. In nucleotides, the CDR3 is TGTGCCAGCAGCTTAATATTCGGACAGGGTATAACCCAGTACTTC.

The genes are TRBV28 and TRBJ1-1; TRBD1 matches at 7 bases. This CDR3 region has 14 residues. V lost 2 bases and J lost 5; bases outside the gene matches: 5. CDR1 is MDHEN, CDR2 SYDVKM, per germline. The CDR3 sequence is CASSLPGGSTEAFF. CDR3 DNA sequence: TGTGCCAGCAGTTTACCAGGGGGGTCGACTGAAGCTTTCTTT.

This clone occurred a few times. The chain joins TRBV2 to TRBJ2-3; no clear D gene. CDR1 SNHLY and CDR2 FYNNEI come from the germline V gene. The length of the CDR3 is 14 residues. Trimming cost V 3 bases and J 0 bases, with 7 bases left between them. For the CDR3, the DNA is TGTGCCAGCAGTGACGTCTCTAGCACAGATACGCAGTATTTT. Its protein is CASSDVSSTDTQYF. Together with reference TRBV2 and TRBJ2-3, the CDR3 gives the full variable domain: EPEVTQTPSHQVTQMGQEVILRCVPISNHLYFYWYRQILGQKVEFLVSFYNNEISEKSEIFDDQFSVERPDGSNFTLKIRSTKLEDSAMYFCASSDVSSTDTQYFGPGTRLTVL.

A few counts support this clone. The chain has TRBV6-6 and TRBJ2-1; tentatively, D is TRBD2 (6 bases). The CDR3 has 15 amino acids. Germline V gene lookup returns CDR1 MNHNY and CDR2 SVGAGI (reference sequence). V shed 0 bases and J shed 9 bases, with 15 bases lying between them. DNA of the CDR3: TGTGCCAGCAGTTACTCGAGCGGAGGGCCCGCTGAGCAGTTCTTC. It translates to CASSYSSGGPAEQFF.

The rearrangement joins TRBV19 to TRBJ2-7, with 7 nucleotides matching TRBD2. Germline V gives CDR1 LNHDA, CDR2 SQIVND (reference sequence). Trimming at V came to 5 bases and at J to 5 bases, leaving 12 bases not matched to a gene. The CDR3 contains 15 residues. DNA for the CDR3: TGTGCCAGTAGTCCCCAAGCGGGGATCGCGAACGAGCAGTACTTC. It encodes CASSPQAGIANEQYF.

V usage is TRBV7-2 and J usage is TRBJ2-3, with 7 bases identical to TRBD2. The trim removed 5 bases at V and 2 bases at J, leaving 7 bases unmatched. The germline CDR1 and CDR2 sequences are SGHTA and FQGNSA. CDR3 length: 15 amino acids. DNA of the CDR3: TGTGCCAGCAGCCCCCGACTAGCCGACACAGATACGCAGTATTTT. This encodes CASSPRLADTDTQYF.

The CDR3, as DNA: TGTGCCAGCAGTGAAAGGCGGTCAGGGGAGATGGATGAGCAGTTCTTC. Translating it yields CASSERRSGEMDEQFF. The chain carries TRBV6-1 and TRBJ2-1; D is possibly TRBD1 (6 bases). Germline values: CDR1 MNHNS, CDR2 SASEGT. The V end was cut by 2 bases, the J end by 8 bases, with 19 bases between. There are 16 residues in the CDR3.

The CDR3 DNA sequence: TGTGCCAGCAGCCCAGTCTTGGAGACCCAGTACTTC. Its protein is CASSPVLETQYF. The chain joins TRBV7-6 to TRBJ2-5, with D hard to call. The CDR3 consists of 12 residues. Germline V gene sequence: CDR1 SGHVS, CDR2 FNYEAQ. Trimming stripped 5 bases from V and 5 bases from J, with 9 bases between.

This clone has a count of ten or more. CDR3 nucleotides: TGCAGCGCGACGGCAAACACTGAAGCTTTCTTT. This gives the protein CSATANTEAFF. The rearrangement joins TRBV29-1 to TRBJ1-1, with no clear D. CDR1 is SQVTM, CDR2 ANQGSEA, per germline. CDR3 length equals 11 residues. The V and J ends lost 7 bases and 2 bases respectively, with 8 bases between them. Looking up the rest from reference TRBV29-1 and TRBJ1-1 gives the full variable domain: SAVISQKPSRDICQRGTSLTIQCQVDSQVTMMFWYRQQPGQSLTLIATANQGSEATYESGFVIDKFPISRPNLTFSTLTVSNMSPEDSSIYLCSATANTEAFFGQGTRLTVV.

The chain combines TRBV14 with TRBJ2-4; perhaps TRBD2 as D (6 bases). V was clipped by 0 bases and J by 7 bases, with 10 bases between them. The CDR3 consists of 14 residues. The germline V gene has CDR1 SGHDN and CDR2 FVKESK. CDR3 amino acids: CASSQDLAGNIQYF. CDR3 nucleotides: TGTGCCAGCAGCCAAGATCTGGCGGGGAACATTCAGTACTTC.

This clone was observed a few times. This rearrangement joins TRBV21-1 to TRBJ2-7; the table's D call, TRBD1, has no DNA check behind it. TRBV21-1 is a pseudogene. This CDR3 is built from 16 residues. CDR3 in DNA: TGTGCCAGCAGCAAATTGACTAGGACAGGGTACCACGAGCAGTACTTC. Translated: CASSKLTRTGYHEQYF.

This sequence joins TRBV5-1 and TRBJ1-3, with a possible D match to TRBD1 (5 bases). V was clipped by 4 bases and J by 0 bases, with 14 bases between them. CDR1 is SGHRS, CDR2 YFSETQ, per germline. CDR3 size: 16 residues. Here the CDR3 reads CASSTNGGNSGNTIYF. CDR3 sequence (DNA): TGCGCCAGCAGCACTAACGGGGGTAACTCTGGAAACACCATATATTTT.

CDR3 in DNA: TGTGCCAGCAGGGACGGGACTGTCTACGAGCAGTACTTC. Translating it yields CASRDGTVYEQYF. The chain recombines TRBV28 with TRBJ2-7, with D tentatively TRBD2 (6 bases). CDR3 length: 13 amino acids. Trimming cost V 6 bases and J 3 bases, with 12 bases left between them. Germline V gene lookup returns CDR1 MDHEN and CDR2 SYDVKM.

This sequence joins TRBV18 and TRBJ1-1; no definite D call. This CDR3 comprises 13 residues. Looked up from germline, CDR1 is KGHSH and CDR2 is LQKENI. Trimming shortened V by 6 bases and J by 1 base, and 9 bases separated the two germline ends. The DNA for the CDR3 is TGTGCCAGCTCGAGTACAAAGAACACTGAAGCTTTCTTT. It translates to CASSSTKNTEAFF. Using reference TRBV18 and TRBJ1-1 for the parts outside the CDR3, the full variable domain is NAGVMQNPRHLVRRRGQEARLRCSPMKGHSHVYWYRQLPEEGLKFMVYLQKENIIDESGMPKERFSAEFPKEGPSILRIQQVVRGDSAAYFCASSSTKNTEAFFGQGTRLTVV.

The chain recombines TRBV7-3 with TRBJ1-4, with D unclear. This CDR3 is 13 amino acids long. Looked up from germline, CDR1 is SGHTA and CDR2 is FQGTGA. With 5 bases removed from V and 8 bases from J, the gap between germline ends came to 12 bases. The CDR3 nucleotides are TGTGCCAGCAGCACTGGGCATGGGGAAAAACTGTTTTTT. Amino acid sequence: CASSTGHGEKLFF.